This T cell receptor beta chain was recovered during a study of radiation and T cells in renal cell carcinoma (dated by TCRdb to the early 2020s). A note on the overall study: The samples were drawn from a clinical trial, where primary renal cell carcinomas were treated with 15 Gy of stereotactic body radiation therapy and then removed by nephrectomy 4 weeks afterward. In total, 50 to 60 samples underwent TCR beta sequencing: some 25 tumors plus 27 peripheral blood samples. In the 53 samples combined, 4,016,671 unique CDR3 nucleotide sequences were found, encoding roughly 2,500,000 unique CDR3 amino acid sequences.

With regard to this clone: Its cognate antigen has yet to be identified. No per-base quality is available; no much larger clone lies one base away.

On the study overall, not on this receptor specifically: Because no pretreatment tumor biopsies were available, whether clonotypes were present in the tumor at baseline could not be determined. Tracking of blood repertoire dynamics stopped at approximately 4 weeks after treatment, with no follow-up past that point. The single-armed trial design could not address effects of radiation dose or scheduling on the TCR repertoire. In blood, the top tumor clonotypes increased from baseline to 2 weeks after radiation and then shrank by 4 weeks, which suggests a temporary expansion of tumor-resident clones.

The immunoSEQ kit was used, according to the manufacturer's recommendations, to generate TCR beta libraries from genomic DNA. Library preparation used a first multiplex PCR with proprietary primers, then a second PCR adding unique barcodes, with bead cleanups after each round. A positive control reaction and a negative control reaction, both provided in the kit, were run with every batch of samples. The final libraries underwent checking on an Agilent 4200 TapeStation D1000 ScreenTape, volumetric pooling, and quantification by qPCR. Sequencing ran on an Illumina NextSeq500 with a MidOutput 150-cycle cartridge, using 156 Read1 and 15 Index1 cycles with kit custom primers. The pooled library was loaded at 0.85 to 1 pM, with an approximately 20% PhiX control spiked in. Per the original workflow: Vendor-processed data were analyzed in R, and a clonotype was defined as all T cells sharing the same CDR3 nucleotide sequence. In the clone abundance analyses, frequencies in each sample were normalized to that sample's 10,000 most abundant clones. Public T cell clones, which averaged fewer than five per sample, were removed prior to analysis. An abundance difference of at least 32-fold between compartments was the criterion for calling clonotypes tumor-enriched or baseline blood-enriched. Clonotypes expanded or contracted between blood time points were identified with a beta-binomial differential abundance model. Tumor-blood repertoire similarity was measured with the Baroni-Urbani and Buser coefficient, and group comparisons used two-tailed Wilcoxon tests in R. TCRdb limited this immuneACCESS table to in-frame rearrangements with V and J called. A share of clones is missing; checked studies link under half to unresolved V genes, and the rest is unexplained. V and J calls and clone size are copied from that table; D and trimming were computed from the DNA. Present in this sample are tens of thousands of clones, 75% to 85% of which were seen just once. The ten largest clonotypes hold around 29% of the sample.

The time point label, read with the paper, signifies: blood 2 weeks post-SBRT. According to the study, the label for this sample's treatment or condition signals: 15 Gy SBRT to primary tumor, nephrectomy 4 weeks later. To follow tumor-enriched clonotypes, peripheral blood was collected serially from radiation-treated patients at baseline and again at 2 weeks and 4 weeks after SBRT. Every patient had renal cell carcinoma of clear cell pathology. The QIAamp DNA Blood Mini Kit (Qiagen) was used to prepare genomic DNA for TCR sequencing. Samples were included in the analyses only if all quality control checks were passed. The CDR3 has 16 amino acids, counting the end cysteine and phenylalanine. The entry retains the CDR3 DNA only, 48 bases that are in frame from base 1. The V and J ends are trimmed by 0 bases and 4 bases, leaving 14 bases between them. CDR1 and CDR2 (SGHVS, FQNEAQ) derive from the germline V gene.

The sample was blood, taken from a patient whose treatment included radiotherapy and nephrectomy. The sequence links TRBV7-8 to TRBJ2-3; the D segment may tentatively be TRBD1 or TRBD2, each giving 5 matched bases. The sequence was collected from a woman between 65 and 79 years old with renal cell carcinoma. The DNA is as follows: TGTGCCAGCAGCTTAGCGGGTGCAGGGACCCCAGATACGCAGTATTTT. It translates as CASSLAGAGTPDTQYF. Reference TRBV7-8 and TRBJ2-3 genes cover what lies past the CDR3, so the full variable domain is GAGVSQSPRYKVAKRGQDVALRCDPISGHVSLFWYQQALGQGPEFLTYFQNEAQLDKSGLPSDRFFAERPEGSVSTLKIQRTQQEDSAVYLCASSLAGAGTPDTQYFGPGTRLTVL.